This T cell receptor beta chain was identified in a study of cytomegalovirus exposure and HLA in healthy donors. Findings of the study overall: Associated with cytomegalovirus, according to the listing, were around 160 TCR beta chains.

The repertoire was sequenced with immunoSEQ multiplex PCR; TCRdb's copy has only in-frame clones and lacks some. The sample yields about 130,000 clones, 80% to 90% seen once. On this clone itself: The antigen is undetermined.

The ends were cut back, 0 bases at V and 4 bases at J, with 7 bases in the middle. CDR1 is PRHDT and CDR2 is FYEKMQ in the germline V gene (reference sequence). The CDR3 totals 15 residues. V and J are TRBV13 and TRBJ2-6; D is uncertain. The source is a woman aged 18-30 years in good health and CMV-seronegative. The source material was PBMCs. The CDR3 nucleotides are TGTGCCAGCAGCTTAGGCCTAGAAGGGGCCAACGTCCTGACTTTC. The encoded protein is CASSLGLEGANVLTF.